Below, 26 T cell receptor beta chains from the same sample are listed, as sequenced in a study of T cells after yellow fever vaccination. TCRdb independently ran MiXCR on the 5' RACE reads; one entry per CDR3 protein. The table lists some 200,000 distinct CDR3 sequences, 3.2% of them singletons, with 3.2% in the top ten. Sequencing was performed on CD4+ T cells sorted from PBMCs, taken 10 days after the yellow fever booster vaccination. The source of these receptors is a man aged 18 to 30 who received the YFV17D yellow fever vaccine.

The chain recombines TRBV4-1 with TRBJ2-5; D unresolved. V was pared by 3 bases and J by 1 base, with 9 bases between. The germline gives CDR1 MGHRA, CDR2 YSYEKL. The CDR3 consists of 14 residues. As DNA, the CDR3 is TGCGCCAGCAGCCAGCCGGGCCGCCAAGAGACCCAGTACTTC. Its protein is CASSQPGRQETQYF.

Only a few counts were recorded for this clonotype. This chain uses TRBV28 with TRBJ1-6; D is unclear. The CDR3 is made up of 15 amino acids. Germline V gene data show CDR1 as MDHEN and CDR2 as SYDVKM. Deletions cut 6 bases from V and 2 bases from J, with 11 bases between. The CDR3 DNA follows: TGTGCCAGCAGCGGAGGCCGGGCCTATAATTCACCCCTCCACTTT. Protein: CASSGGRAYNSPLHF.

This clonotype has just a few counts. The V and J genes are TRBV5-4 and TRBJ2-1; perhaps TRBD1 as D (5 bases). Trimming removed 1 base from V and 9 bases from J, with 5 bases in between. Germline CDR1 reads SGHNT; CDR2 reads YYREEE (reference sequence). The CDR3 is made up of 11 amino acids. The chain's CDR3 is CASSLQGEQFF. CDR3 sequence (DNA): TGTGCCAGCAGCTTGCAGGGTGAGCAGTTCTTC.

The rearrangement uses TRBV7-2 and TRBJ2-4, with TRBD2 identical over 7 bases. CDR1 is SGHTA and CDR2 is FQGNSA in the germline V gene. V shed 5 bases, J shed 13 bases, and the junction held 17 bases outside the gene matches. This CDR3 has 15 amino acids. CDR3 in amino acids: CASSRDYGAKNLQYF. DNA for the CDR3: TGTGCCAGCAGCAGGGACTACGGGGCCAAAAACCTCCAGTACTTC. Based on the CDR3 plus reference TRBV7-2 and TRBJ2-4, the full variable domain is GAGVSQSPSNKVTEKGKDVELRCDPISGHTALYWYRQSLGQGLEFLIYFQGNSAPDKSGLPSDRFSAERTGGSVSTLTIQRTQQEDSAVYLCASSRDYGAKNLQYFGAGTRLSVL.

This clonotype was counted between two and nine times. The chain links TRBV28 to TRBJ1-4; 7 bases fit TRBD1. The CDR3 is made up of 14 amino acids. CDR1 is MDHEN, CDR2 SYDVKM, per germline. V trimming: 5 bases; J trimming: 5 bases; junction bases outside the gene matches: 5. CDR3 sequence: CASSLGGRNEKLFF. In DNA, the CDR3 is TGTGCCAGCAGTCTAGGGGGCAGGAATGAAAAACTGTTTTTT.

This clonotype has just a few counts. The CDR3: CASSYGGVSVPSVHF. The DNA of the CDR3 is TGTGCCAGCAGTTACGGGGGGGTTTCGGTCCCCTCCGTCCACTTT. The rearrangement uses TRBV6-6 and TRBJ1-6, with TRBD1 as a possible D gene (5 bases). CDR3 size: 15 residues. CDR1 and CDR2 from the germline V gene are MNHNY and SVGAGI (reference sequence). V lost 2 bases and J lost 17, with 22 bases in between.

This clonotype appeared many times. The chain couples TRBV9 to TRBJ2-1; TRBD2 agrees at 10 bases. The CDR3 length is 16 residues. Per the germline V gene, CDR1 is SGDLS and CDR2 is YYNGEE. V gave up 4 bases and J gave up 2 bases; unmatched junction bases: 6. In DNA form, the CDR3 reads TGTGCCAGCAGCCCTATACTAGCGGGACCCTACAATGAGCAGTTCTTC. Translation gives CASSPILAGPYNEQFF.

This clonotype was counted at least ten times. The chain couples TRBV12-3 or TRBV12-4 to TRBJ1-5; D not certain. This CDR3 is 12 amino acids long. V gave up 2 bases and J gave up 13 bases, with 12 bases separating them. CDR3 nucleotide sequence: TGTGCCAGCAGTTTACCCCGGAGGAAGCAGCATTTT. Protein sequence: CASSLPRRKQHF.

The table lists this clonotype with many counts. The chain has TRBV7-2 and TRBJ2-4; possibly TRBD1 or TRBD2 for D (5 bases each). Trimming pared 1 base from V and 6 bases from J, leaving 7 bases between. This CDR3 comprises 13 residues. CDR1 and CDR2 from the germline V gene are SGHTA and FQGNSA. CDR3 sequence (DNA): TGTGCCAGCAGCTTAGGTGGGACAAACATTCAGTACTTC. This codes for CASSLGGTNIQYF. Drawing the rest from reference TRBV7-2 and TRBJ2-4, the complete variable domain is GAGVSQSPSNKVTEKGKDVELRCDPISGHTALYWYRQSLGQGLEFLIYFQGNSAPDKSGLPSDRFSAERTGGSVSTLTIQRTQQEDSAVYLCASSLGGTNIQYFGAGTRLSVL.

This clonotype has ten or more counts. The chain couples TRBV5-1 to TRBJ2-3; no reliable D call. Germline values: CDR1 SGHRS, CDR2 YFSETQ. The germline V and J ends were trimmed by 0 bases and 11 bases, with 7 bases remaining between them. The CDR3 totals 11 residues. CDR3 sequence: CASSLDEEQYF. Written as DNA, the CDR3 is TGCGCCAGCAGCTTGGACGAGGAGCAGTATTTT.

This clonotype came up a few times. V is TRBV7-2 and J is TRBJ2-1; tentatively, D is TRBD1 or TRBD2 (6 bases each). V was cut by 5 bases and J by 0 bases, with 20 bases left in between. Germline lookup yields CDR1 SGHTA and CDR2 FQGNSA. There are 18 residues in the CDR3. The CDR3 sequence: CASSQGSWGADSYNEQFF. In DNA form, the CDR3 reads TGTGCCAGCAGCCAAGGGTCATGGGGGGCCGACTCCTACAATGAGCAGTTCTTC.

In its sample, this clonotype was seen many times. The chain recombines TRBV10-2 with TRBJ2-5; tentatively, D is TRBD2 (5 bases). The CDR3 is made up of 15 amino acids. Trimming left V 4 bases short and J 3 bases short, with 15 bases between. Germline V gene lookup returns CDR1 WSHSY and CDR2 SAAADI. CDR3 bases: TGCGCCAGCAGTGGACATGGGAGCGGTGAAGAGACCCAGTACTTC. Translation: CASSGHGSGEETQYF.

In this sample, this clonotype turned up many times. This chain joins TRBV5-1 and TRBJ2-4; 12 bases line up with TRBD2. The germline V gene has CDR1 SGHRS and CDR2 YFSETQ. The ends lost 4 bases at V and 6 bases at J; junction bases unmatched: 2. CDR3 length equals 14 residues. The CDR3 sequence is CASSQTSGGNIQYF. Here the CDR3 DNA reads TGCGCCAGCAGCCAGACTAGCGGGGGAAACATTCAGTACTTC.

The genes are TRBV7-8 and TRBJ2-2, with D perhaps assigned TRBD1 or TRBD2 (5 bases each). This CDR3 contains 17 residues. Germline CDR1 and CDR2: SGHVS and FQNEAQ. V lost 4 bases, J lost 0 bases, and 15 bases lay in between. CDR3 region: CASSSLNRGANTGELFF. For the CDR3, the DNA is TGTGCCAGCAGCTCCCTTAATAGGGGAGCGAACACCGGGGAGCTGTTTTTT.

In this sample, this clonotype turned up a few times. The rearrangement links TRBV2 to TRBJ1-1; possible D gene TRBD1, 5 bases. V dropped 1 base and J dropped 6 bases, with 12 bases sitting between them. The CDR3 contains 14 residues. The germline V gene encodes CDR1 SNHLY and CDR2 FYNNEI. The CDR3 coding sequence is TGTGCCAGCAGTGAAGATGGGGGAAGCCCTGAAGCTTTCTTT. As protein: CASSEDGGSPEAFF.

This clonotype was picked up a small number of times. V and J are TRBV5-1 and TRBJ2-5, with 7 positions matching TRBD2. V lost 2 bases and J lost 0; bases outside the gene matches: 10. Germline-derived CDR1 and CDR2 are SGHRS and YFSETQ. The CDR3 is 17 amino acids. CDR3 nucleotides: TGCGCCAGCAGCTTTGTCACGAGCGGGGACCACCAAGAGACCCAGTACTTC. Protein sequence: CASSFVTSGDHQETQYF.

The sample holds many counts of this clonotype. This chain links TRBV27 with TRBJ1-2; weak D call: TRBD1 (5 bases). Germline V gives CDR1 MNHEY, CDR2 SMNVEV (reference sequence). The CDR3 is made up of 14 amino acids. Trimming removed 8 bases from V and 8 bases from J, with 21 bases in between. This CDR3 is CASGPDSQLTGYTF. The DNA of the CDR3 is TGTGCCAGCGGGCCAGACAGCCAGCTTACCGGCTACACCTTC.

This clonotype has a handful of counts. This rearrangement joins TRBV5-4 to TRBJ2-1; D is unresolved. The CDR3 covers 13 residues. V lost 4 bases to trimming and J lost 8 bases, with 13 bases between them. Germline assignment: CDR1 SGHNT and CDR2 YYREEE (reference sequence). CDR3 loop: CASSAYHWDEQFF. The CDR3 DNA follows: TGTGCCAGCAGCGCCTACCATTGGGATGAGCAGTTCTTC.

This clonotype was observed at least ten times. The rearrangement links TRBV5-1 to TRBJ1-1; D is perhaps TRBD1 (5 bases). The CDR3 contains 13 residues. Trimming removed 3 bases at V and 4 bases at J, with 10 bases between. CDR1 is SGHRS, CDR2 YFSETQ, per germline. The CDR3 is CASSSGTATEAFF. For the CDR3, the DNA is TGCGCCAGCAGCTCAGGGACTGCCACTGAAGCTTTCTTT. The full variable domain, its missing parts supplied by reference TRBV5-1 and TRBJ1-1, is KAGVTQTPRYLIKTRGQQVTLSCSPISGHRSVSWYQQTPGQGLQFLFEYFSETQRNKGNFPGRFSGRQFSNSRSEMNVSTLELGDSALYLCASSSGTATEAFFGQGTRLTVV.

This clonotype was seen at least ten times. The V gene is TRBV5-1, the J gene TRBJ2-3; 7 bases are a match to TRBD1. This CDR3 contains 16 residues. V lost 0 bases, J lost 5 bases, and 9 bases stayed unmatched. Germline values: CDR1 SGHRS, CDR2 YFSETQ. Written as DNA, the CDR3 is TGCGCCAGCAGCTTGGAAGGGGGCGCCGGAGGAGATACGCAGTATTTT. Translated: CASSLEGGAGGDTQYF. Full variable domain (outside the CDR3, taken from reference TRBV5-1 and TRBJ2-3): KAGVTQTPRYLIKTRGQQVTLSCSPISGHRSVSWYQQTPGQGLQFLFEYFSETQRNKGNFPGRFSGRQFSNSRSEMNVSTLELGDSALYLCASSLEGGAGGDTQYFGPGTRLTVL.

The sample holds many counts of this clonotype. The chain uses TRBV5-1 and TRBJ2-2; D uncertain. The CDR3 sequence is 11 residues long. Germline V gene data show CDR1 as SGHRS and CDR2 as YFSETQ. V was pared by 4 bases and J by 8 bases, with 6 bases between. CDR3 nucleotides: TGCGCCAGCAGCGGGCCAGGGGAGCTGTTTTTT. Encoded protein: CASSGPGELFF.

The V call is TRBV5-4, the J call TRBJ2-7, with TRBD2 identical over 7 bases. Germline V lookup: CDR1 SGHNT, CDR2 YYREEE (reference sequence). The CDR3 loop spans 15 amino acids. V trimming: 4 bases; J trimming: 2 bases; junction bases outside the gene matches: 9. CDR3 coding DNA: TGTGCCAGCAGCCCTGGGGGGGGACTGACCTACGAGCAGTACTTC. Encoded protein: CASSPGGGLTYEQYF.

The rearrangement uses TRBV28 and TRBJ1-3, with D tentatively TRBD1 (6 bases). V lost 7 bases, J lost 0 bases, and 16 bases lay in between. The V gene's germline CDR1 is MDHEN and CDR2 SYDVKM. The CDR3 runs 16 residues. The CDR3 reads CASTQGGPSSGNTIYF. Here the CDR3 DNA reads TGTGCCAGCACCCAAGGGGGGCCCAGCTCTGGAAACACCATATATTTT. The full variable domain, its missing parts supplied by reference TRBV28 and TRBJ1-3, is DVKVTQSSRYLVKRTGEKVFLECVQDMDHENMFWYRQDPGLGLRLIYFSYDVKMKEKGDIPEGYSVSREKKERFSLILESASTNQTSMYLCASTQGGPSSGNTIYFGEGSWLTVV.

This clonotype showed up many times. The chain recombines TRBV5-1 with TRBJ1-5; 10 positions agree with TRBD1. This CDR3 region has 15 residues. V lost 7 bases, J lost 6 bases, and 10 bases stayed unmatched. The V gene's germline CDR1 is SGHRS and CDR2 YFSETQ. CDR3 sequence (DNA): TGCGCCAGCGCTGCTGATGGGACAGGGGCTCAGCCCCAGCATTTT. Translating gives CASAADGTGAQPQHF.

This clonotype was counted at least ten times. This chain links TRBV7-2 with TRBJ1-2; tentative D call: TRBD1 (5 bases). This CDR3 has 12 residues. The germline V gene has CDR1 SGHTA and CDR2 FQGNSA. Trimming cost V 8 bases and J 8 bases, with 15 bases left between them. The CDR3 DNA reads TGTGCCAGCGTATGGGGGACCGGGGGCTACACCTTC. This gives the protein CASVWGTGGYTF.

The chain uses TRBV5-1 and TRBJ2-1, with no clear D. Germline CDR1 and CDR2: SGHRS and YFSETQ. The CDR3 consists of 14 residues. The V and J ends lost 4 bases and 7 bases respectively, with 15 bases between them. Written as DNA, the CDR3 is TGCGCCAGCAGCCAAGCACCCCCTACGAATGAGCAGTTCTTC. Translated: CASSQAPPTNEQFF.